What follows are 25 T cell receptor beta chains derived from one specimen sequenced in a study of cytomegalovirus exposure and HLA in healthy donors. It was with 60 Vbeta and 13 Jbeta primers that the PCR ran. Data came from immunoSEQ multiplex PCR; TCRdb stores just in-frame clones and leaves some out. The sample includes approximately 110,000 clones, over 60% seen only once; the top ten take roughly 4%. Input material: PBMCs. The receptors come from a human donor in good health.

The chain joins TRBV19 to TRBJ1-5, with TRBD1 matching 8 bases. This CDR3 region has 17 residues. CDR1 and CDR2 from the germline V gene are LNHDA and SQIVND (reference sequence). The V and J ends lost 3 bases and 6 bases, in that order; junction bases with no gene match: 13. The CDR3: CASSMDQGARGGQPQHF. CDR3 bases: TGTGCCAGTAGTATGGATCAGGGGGCGCGAGGGGGTCAGCCCCAGCATTTT.

The chain joins TRBV7-3 to TRBJ2-3, with 10 bases aligning to TRBD2. Germline trimming cut 2 bases from V and 4 bases from J; bases unmatched to any gene: 9. Per the germline V gene, CDR1 is SGHTA and CDR2 is FQGTGA. The CDR3 consists of 17 residues. The CDR3 region has the DNA TGTGCCAGCAGCTTAGGTGTAGCGGGAGGTGTGCCAGATACGCAGTATTTT. It is translated as CASSLGVAGGVPDTQYF.

The V gene is TRBV28, the J gene TRBJ1-2; D uncertain. The ends were cut back, 7 bases at V and 8 bases at J, with 14 bases in the middle. The germline CDR1 and CDR2 sequences are MDHEN and SYDVKM. This CDR3 is 12 amino acids long. This CDR3 reads CASTRGSTGYTF. CDR3 sequence (DNA): TGTGCCAGCACTCGCGGTTCGACGGGCTACACCTTC.

This clone was counted only a few times. J is TRBJ2-1 and V is TRBV2; 13 bases align to TRBD2. Trimming removed 7 bases from V and 8 bases from J; junction bases left unmatched: 11. This CDR3 has 16 amino acids. The V gene's germline CDR1 is SNHLY and CDR2 FYNNEI. CDR3 amino acids: CASTIHTSGRGDEQFF. The CDR3 bases are TGTGCCAGCACTATCCACACTAGCGGGAGGGGCGATGAGCAGTTCTTC. The entire variable domain, with the rest obtained from reference TRBV2 and TRBJ2-1, is as follows: EPEVTQTPSHQVTQMGQEVILRCVPISNHLYFYWYRQILGQKVEFLVSFYNNEISEKSEIFDDQFSVERPDGSNFTLKIRSTKLEDSAMYFCASTIHTSGRGDEQFFGPGTRLTVL.

This clone occurred a few times. The V gene is TRBV5-1, the J gene TRBJ1-5; D is unclear. Per the germline V gene, CDR1 is SGHRS and CDR2 is YFSETQ. CDR3 length: 15 amino acids. V was cut by 0 bases and J by 5 bases, with 12 bases left in between. The CDR3 here is CASSLGGGGDQPQHF. CDR3 DNA sequence: TGCGCCAGCAGCTTGGGGGGAGGAGGTGATCAGCCCCAGCATTTT. The full variable domain, in which reference TRBV5-1 and TRBJ1-5 provide the parts outside the CDR3, is KAGVTQTPRYLIKTRGQQVTLSCSPISGHRSVSWYQQTPGQGLQFLFEYFSETQRNKGNFPGRFSGRQFSNSRSEMNVSTLELGDSALYLCASSLGGGGDQPQHFGDGTRLSIL.

The V and J genes are TRBV4-1 and TRBJ2-7; 10 nucleotides line up with TRBD1. In germline, CDR1 is MGHRA, CDR2 YSYEKL. J was trimmed by 5 bases and V by 3 bases; bases with no gene match: 7. The length of the CDR3 is 15 residues. The CDR3 here is CASSHLPGQGNEQYF. The CDR3 DNA follows: TGCGCCAGCAGCCACCTCCCGGGACAGGGGAACGAGCAGTACTTC.

In DNA, the CDR3 is TGTGCCAGCAGCGACAGCCTCGAGGAAGAGACCCAGTACTTC. Amino acid sequence: CASSDSLEEETQYF. The rearrangement uses TRBV11-1 and TRBJ2-5; weak D call: TRBD1 (5 bases). The CDR3 is 14 amino acids. Deletions cut 5 bases from V and 3 bases from J, with 13 bases between. The germline V gene has CDR1 SGHAT and CDR2 FQDESV (reference sequence).

The V gene is TRBV28, the J gene TRBJ1-4; no firm D call. Germline lookup yields CDR1 MDHEN and CDR2 SYDVKM. This CDR3 spans 15 amino acids. The V end was cut by 7 bases, the J end by 8 bases, with 20 bases between. CDR3 nucleotides: TGTGCCAGCAATCCCAGAGGAGCCAGCGCGGAAAAACTGTTTTTT. Protein product: CASNPRGASAEKLFF.

The V call is TRBV5-6, the J call TRBJ2-1; 9 bases line up with TRBD1. V was clipped by 4 bases and J by 3 bases; unmatched bases: 14. The CDR3 covers 18 residues. From germline, CDR1 is SGHDT and CDR2 YYEEEE. The CDR3 spells CASSPGTGIGTGYNEQFF. The CDR3 DNA reads TGTGCCAGCAGCCCCGGGACAGGGATTGGTACCGGCTACAATGAGCAGTTCTTC. Together with reference TRBV5-6 and TRBJ2-1, the CDR3 gives the full variable domain: DAGVTQSPTHLIKTRGQQVTLRCSPKSGHDTVSWYQQALGQGPQFIFQYYEEEERQRGNFPDRFSGHQFPNYSSELNVNALLLGDSALYLCASSPGTGIGTGYNEQFFGPGTRLTVL.

The gene calls are TRBV28 and TRBJ2-2; 8 positions match TRBD2. This CDR3 region has 19 residues. Germline V gives CDR1 MDHEN, CDR2 SYDVKM. J was trimmed by 4 bases and V by 7 bases; bases with no gene match: 20. CDR3 bases: TGTGCCAGCACCTCCTCCGGTCGCTCCGGGGGGGCTGGCACCGGGGAGCTGTTTTTT. Encoded protein: CASTSSGRSGGAGTGELFF.

The chain carries TRBV7-8 and TRBJ1-3, with D hard to call. The ends were cut back, 5 bases at V and 0 bases at J, with 14 bases in the middle. Germline CDR1 SGHVS, CDR2 FQNEAQ. The CDR3 is 16 residues long. The CDR3 loop is CASSERLGVSGNTIYF. The CDR3 nucleotides are TGTGCCAGCAGCGAAAGGTTGGGCGTCTCTGGAAACACCATATATTTT. Variable domain in full (rest from reference TRBV7-8 and TRBJ1-3): GAGVSQSPRYKVAKRGQDVALRCDPISGHVSLFWYQQALGQGPEFLTYFQNEAQLDKSGLPSDRFFAERPEGSVSTLKIQRTQQEDSAVYLCASSERLGVSGNTIYFGEGSWLTVV.

The chain joins TRBV27 to TRBJ2-7; D uncertain. V shed 3 bases and J shed 2 bases, with 11 bases lying between them. The CDR3 length is 14 residues. Germline V lookup: CDR1 MNHEY, CDR2 SMNVEV (reference sequence). The CDR3 region has the DNA TGTGCCAGCAGTTTGTGGGCTACCCCCTACGAGCAGTACTTC. It translates to CASSLWATPYEQYF.

The V and J genes are TRBV5-1 and TRBJ2-3; no clear D. In germline, CDR1 is SGHRS, CDR2 YFSETQ. V gave up 0 bases and J gave up 1 base, with 9 bases separating them. The CDR3 sequence is 15 residues long. The CDR3 DNA sequence: TGCGCCAGCAGCTTGGGGCGAGAGGGCACAGATACGCAGTATTTT. It yields the protein CASSLGREGTDTQYF.

The chain joins TRBV6-5 to TRBJ1-1; 10 bases agree with TRBD1. Looked up from germline, CDR1 is MNHEY and CDR2 is SVGAGI. The trim removed 8 bases at V and 1 base at J, leaving 7 bases unmatched. The CDR3 contains 15 residues. CDR3 loop: CASSRDRGENTEAFF. As DNA, the CDR3 is TGTGCCAGCTCCCGGGACAGGGGAGAGAACACTGAAGCTTTCTTT.

This clone was counted a single time. J is TRBJ2-7 and V is TRBV10-1; D remains ambiguous. The V gene lost 0 bases and the J gene lost 6 bases, with 9 bases spanning the gap. Germline lookup yields CDR1 WNHNN and CDR2 SYGVQD (reference sequence). The CDR3 runs to 13 residues. The DNA for the CDR3 is TGCGCCAGCAGTGAGTCCACTGTCGCCGAGCAGTACTTC. This sequence encodes CASSESTVAEQYF.

The rearrangement links TRBV2 to TRBJ2-5; 7 bases fit TRBD2. V lost 8 bases, J lost 2 bases, and 8 bases stayed unmatched. Germline V CDR1 and CDR2: SNHLY, FYNNEI. CDR3 length equals 14 residues. CDR3 in DNA: TGTGCCAGCTGTGTCGGGACTACTCAAGAGACCCAGTACTTC. Its protein product is CASCVGTTQETQYF.

The chain links TRBV4-1 to TRBJ2-3, with D perhaps matching TRBD1 (6 bases). The V end lost 1 base, the J end lost 0 bases, and 11 bases lay between the germline ends. The CDR3 totals 16 residues. Germline-derived CDR1 and CDR2 are MGHRA and YSYEKL. CDR3 sequence reads: CASSQGAQGSTDTQYF. The CDR3 nucleotides are TGCGCCAGCAGCCAAGGTGCCCAGGGGAGCACAGATACGCAGTATTTT.

The chain's CDR3 is CASSPLERSSGNEQFF. Here the CDR3 DNA reads TGTGCCAGTAGTCCCTTGGAGCGGAGCTCTGGGAATGAGCAGTTCTTC. The chain uses TRBV19 and TRBJ2-1, with D tentatively TRBD2 (5 bases). V was cut by 5 bases and J by 7 bases, with 21 bases left in between. The CDR3 extends over 16 amino acids. Germline V gene lookup returns CDR1 LNHDA and CDR2 SQIVND (reference sequence).

This clone was recorded a few times. The chain is built from TRBV16 and TRBJ1-2, with D possibly being TRBD1 (5 bases). V lost 4 bases, J lost 3 bases, and 15 bases lay in between. Germline V lookup: CDR1 KGHSY, CDR2 FQNENV. This CDR3 region has 15 residues. The CDR3 nucleotides read TGTGCCAGCAGCCCTTACACGGGGGGTTACTATGGCTACACCTTC. Amino acid sequence: CASSPYTGGYYGYTF.

This clone appeared a few times. V and J are TRBV28 and TRBJ1-4; 12 bases line up with TRBD1. Germline V lookup: CDR1 MDHEN, CDR2 SYDVKM. Germline trimming cut 5 bases from V and 5 bases from J; bases unmatched to any gene: 6. The CDR3 runs 16 residues. The CDR3 spells CASSQPGTGGNEKLFF. The CDR3 bases are TGTGCCAGCAGTCAGCCCGGGACAGGGGGCAATGAAAAACTGTTTTTT.

V gene TRBV9 combines with J gene TRBJ2-7, with 16 nucleotides matching TRBD2. V lost 3 bases, J lost 2 bases, and 2 bases stayed unmatched. The CDR3 contains 16 residues. From germline, CDR1 is SGDLS and CDR2 YYNGEE. The CDR3 region is CASSAGLAGGPYEQYF. As DNA, the CDR3 is TGTGCCAGCAGCGCGGGACTAGCGGGAGGGCCCTACGAGCAGTACTTC.

Concerning this clone: An end of the junction does not agree with germline; a read error may underlie this. The chain carries TRBV5-4 and TRBJ2-6, with a possible D match to TRBD1 (5 bases). CDR1 SGHNT and CDR2 YYREEE come from the germline V gene (reference sequence). CDR3 length: 16 residues. CDR3 in amino acids: CASSLQLGFGANGLTF. The CDR3 DNA follows: TGTGCCAGCAGCTTGCAGCTGGGGTTTGGGGCCAACGGCCTGACTTTC.

About this clone itself: One junction end does not reproduce the germline sequence, and a read error may be involved. This chain joins TRBV7-9 and TRBJ2-3; possible D gene TRBD1, 5 bases. Germline CDR1 and CDR2: SEHNR and FQNEAQ (reference sequence). The CDR3 is 13 residues long. CDR3 coding DNA: TGTTCCAGCAGCACCCAGGGTCCAGATACGCAGTATTTT. Translated, it gives CSSSTQGPDTQYF.

The J gene is TRBJ1-1, the V gene TRBV6-6; D remains unclear. Trimming stripped 0 bases from V and 5 bases from J, with 10 bases between. Germline CDR1 and CDR2: MNHNY and SVGAGI (reference sequence). This CDR3 comprises 14 residues. The CDR3 protein is CASSYSSTGTEAFF. CDR3 coding DNA: TGTGCCAGCAGTTACTCCTCGACGGGGACTGAAGCTTTCTTT.

The gene calls are TRBV6-5 and TRBJ1-1; D remains ambiguous. This CDR3 comprises 15 residues. V was clipped by 2 bases and J by 2 bases, with 12 bases between them. The germline V gene encodes CDR1 MNHEY and CDR2 SVGAGI. The CDR3 protein is CASSYEGGPNTEAFF. DNA of the CDR3: TGTGCCAGCAGTTACGAAGGAGGCCCCAACACTGAAGCTTTCTTT.